One and the same sample provided the 27 T cell receptor beta chains below, sequenced in a study of T cell responses to AZD1222 COVID-19 vaccine. Sequencing was performed with immunoSEQ multiplex PCR; in TCRdb, only in-frame clones are kept and a portion is missing. The profile shows roughly 110,000 clones, around nine tenths of them singletons. Sequencing was performed on peripheral blood, taken on day 0 of AZD1222 vaccination. The source is an adult in good health.

This chain links TRBV29-1 with TRBJ2-2; D might be TRBD1 (6 bases). CDR3 length: 15 amino acids. CDR1 is SQVTM, CDR2 ANQGSEA, per germline. With 4 bases removed from V and 0 bases from J, the gap between germline ends came to 12 bases. The CDR3: CSVVLGATNTGELFF. CDR3 nucleotides: TGCAGCGTTGTACTGGGGGCAACGAACACCGGGGAGCTGTTTTTT.

The chain recombines TRBV19 with TRBJ1-1; D perhaps matches TRBD1 (6 bases). This CDR3 has 13 residues. Trimming cost V 0 bases and J 8 bases, with 10 bases left between them. Germline loops: CDR1 LNHDA, CDR2 SQIVND (reference sequence). The CDR3 region is CASSIEQGLEAFF. As DNA, the CDR3 is TGTGCCAGTAGTATAGAACAGGGCCTCGAAGCTTTCTTT.

The genes are TRBV27 and TRBJ1-6; D remains unclear. Trimming cost V 1 base and J 10 bases, with 8 bases left between them. The germline CDR1 and CDR2 sequences are MNHEY and SMNVEV (reference sequence). The CDR3 length is 13 residues. In nucleotides, the CDR3 is TGTGCCAGCAGTTTATACGGTGGGTCACCCCTCCACTTT. It codes for CASSLYGGSPLHF.

The rearrangement links TRBV24-1 to TRBJ1-1; 7 bases fit TRBD1. V was pared by 2 bases and J by 4 bases, with 6 bases of the junction left unmatched. The CDR3 covers 15 residues. The germline gives CDR1 KGHDR, CDR2 SFDVKD. CDR3 nucleotides: TGTGCCACCAGTGATTCTACCAGGGGGAGCACTGAAGCTTTCTTT. Encoded protein: CATSDSTRGSTEAFF.

The chain uses TRBV6-5 and TRBJ1-4; no firm D call. Germline-derived CDR1 and CDR2 are MNHEY and SVGAGI. Trimming took off 7 bases at V and 13 bases at J, with 25 bases between the two ends. There are 15 residues in the CDR3. This chain's CDR3 is CASTPFGGVGNVLFF. The CDR3 region has the DNA TGTGCCAGCACCCCTTTTGGTGGGGTGGGTAATGTACTGTTTTTT.

V and J are TRBV7-3 and TRBJ2-1; TRBD2 matches 7 bases. Germline loops: CDR1 SGHTA, CDR2 FQGTGA. V was pared by 2 bases and J by 7 bases, with 5 bases of the junction left unmatched. The CDR3 spans 14 residues. CDR3 in amino acids: CASSLGGSKNEQFF. The DNA of the CDR3 is TGTGCCAGCAGCTTAGGCGGGAGTAAGAATGAGCAGTTCTTC.

The V and J genes are TRBV14 and TRBJ1-5; no clear D. The V and J ends lost 5 bases and 9 bases respectively, with 8 bases between them. Germline loops: CDR1 SGHDN, CDR2 FVKESK. This CDR3 comprises 11 residues. The CDR3, as DNA: TGTGCCAGCAGCTTTCTTAGGCCCCAGCATTTT. Protein sequence: CASSFLRPQHF.

This clone was found once. The rearrangement joins TRBV18 to TRBJ2-2; 7 bases fit TRBD1. Germline-derived CDR1 and CDR2 are KGHSH and LQKENI. Trimming at V came to 0 bases and at J to 5 bases, leaving 3 bases not matched to a gene. The CDR3 is made up of 15 amino acids. CDR3 residues: CASSPPGTVTGELFF. The CDR3 coding sequence is TGTGCCAGCTCACCACCTGGGACAGTGACCGGGGAGCTGTTTTTT.

As DNA, the CDR3 is TGTGCCAGCTCCCCTCGTAGGGATAGCAATGAGCAGTTCTTC. It yields the protein CASSPRRDSNEQFF. The V call is TRBV18, the J call TRBJ2-1; no definite D call. CDR3 size: 14 residues. Between the trimmed V and J ends, which lost 6 bases and 6 bases, there was a span of 15 bases. The germline V gene encodes CDR1 KGHSH and CDR2 LQKENI.

There are a few counts of this clone. The gene calls are TRBV27 and TRBJ2-1, with TRBD2 as a possible D gene (5 bases). CDR1 is MNHEY, CDR2 SMNVEV, per germline (reference sequence). Trimming took 6 bases from V and 0 from J, leaving 12 bases between them. The CDR3 spans 15 residues. For the CDR3, the DNA is TGTGCCAGCAGACCCCGACGGGACTCCTACAATGAGCAGTTCTTC. Translation: CASRPRRDSYNEQFF.

This clone was seen a few times. The J gene is TRBJ1-3, the V gene TRBV7-9; D gene unclear. The CDR3 is made up of 13 amino acids. The ends were cut back, 4 bases at V and 4 bases at J, with 8 bases in the middle. Germline V gene data show CDR1 as SEHNR and CDR2 as FQNEAQ (reference sequence). For the CDR3, the DNA is TGTGCCAGCAGCTATGGGGTCGGAAACACCATATATTTT. Translation: CASSYGVGNTIYF.

In its sample, this clone is hyperexpanded. The rearrangement uses TRBV19 and TRBJ1-2; no definite D call. Germline assignment: CDR1 LNHDA and CDR2 SQIVND (reference sequence). This CDR3 is built from 12 residues. The V gene lost 9 bases and the J gene lost 3 bases, with 11 bases spanning the gap. The CDR3 region is CASEAVDYGYTF. For the CDR3, the DNA is TGTGCCAGCGAGGCGGTGGACTATGGCTACACCTTC.

V and J are TRBV30 and TRBJ1-5, with 7 nucleotides matching TRBD1. The germline V gene encodes CDR1 GTSNPN and CDR2 SVGIG (reference sequence). The CDR3 covers 16 residues. J gave up 1 base and V 0 bases, and 6 bases lay outside the gene matches. CDR3 loop: CAWSVEGALSNQPQHF. The DNA for the CDR3 is TGTGCCTGGAGTGTAGAGGGGGCCTTAAGCAATCAGCCCCAGCATTTT. The variable domain in full, with the rest retrieved from reference TRBV30 and TRBJ1-5, is SQTIHQWPATLVQPVGSPLSLECTVEGTSNPNLYWYRQAAGRGLQLLFYSVGIGQISSEVPQNLSASRPQDRQFILSSKKLLLSDSGFYLCAWSVEGALSNQPQHFGDGTRLSIL.

J is TRBJ1-5 and V is TRBV21-1. TRBV21-1 is marked as a pseudogene. The CDR3 spans 14 residues. The CDR3 DNA follows: TGTGCCAGCAGCGTGGGGGTCAGCAATCAGCCCCAGCATTTT. It yields the protein CASSVGVSNQPQHF.

This clone was seen a handful of times. V usage is TRBV28 and J usage is TRBJ1-2; D is undetermined. Looked up from germline, CDR1 is MDHEN and CDR2 is SYDVKM. The CDR3 is made up of 18 amino acids. V lost 5 bases, J lost 4 bases, and 26 bases lay in between. CDR3 loop: CASSDILSRRITTYGYTF. The CDR3 DNA sequence: TGTGCCAGCAGTGACATACTCTCTCGGCGGATCACCACCTATGGCTACACCTTC.

CDR3 region: CASSPLGAGEQYF. Written as DNA, the CDR3 is TGTGCCAGCTCACCTCTGGGGGCTGGGGAGCAGTACTTC. The chain is built from TRBV18 and TRBJ2-7; D might be TRBD1 (6 bases). V lost 3 bases and J 7 bases, leaving 13 bases between the germline ends. The germline gives CDR1 KGHSH, CDR2 LQKENI. The CDR3 is made up of 13 amino acids.

V usage is TRBV24-1 and J usage is TRBJ2-5; D call uncertain. This CDR3 is built from 16 residues. Trimming took 5 bases from V and 1 from J, leaving 16 bases between them. CDR1 and CDR2 from the germline V gene are KGHDR and SFDVKD. The chain's CDR3 is CATSVSLDGSQETQYF. The DNA for the CDR3 is TGTGCCACCAGTGTATCCCTGGACGGATCCCAAGAGACCCAGTACTTC.

The chain recombines TRBV21-1 with TRBJ1-5. TRBV21-1 is given as a pseudogene. This CDR3 is built from 18 residues. CDR3 sequence reads: CASSKVSVRGAGNQPQHF. The CDR3 nucleotides are TGTGCCAGCAGCAAAGTGTCGGTTAGAGGGGCCGGTAATCAGCCCCAGCATTTT.

This clone was observed a single time. The chain employs TRBV28 and TRBJ1-2; 10 nucleotides match TRBD1. Germline loops: CDR1 MDHEN, CDR2 SYDVKM. Trimming at V came to 7 bases and at J to 6 bases, leaving 11 bases not matched to a gene. The length of the CDR3 is 15 residues. CDR3 amino acids: CASNPGGDRGHGYTF. CDR3 bases: TGTGCCAGCAATCCGGGGGGGGACAGGGGCCATGGCTACACCTTC.

The chain is built from TRBV18 and TRBJ2-1, with TRBD2 identical over 16 bases. The junction had 5 bases not matched to a gene; V was cut back by 3 bases and J by 9 bases. Germline V gives CDR1 KGHSH, CDR2 LQKENI. The CDR3 is made up of 16 amino acids. The CDR3 sequence is CASSPLGTSGRGEQFF. DNA for the CDR3: TGTGCCAGCTCACCCCTTGGGACTAGCGGGAGGGGTGAGCAGTTCTTC.

The chain links TRBV27 to TRBJ2-2; 7 nucleotides align to TRBD1. The germline gives CDR1 MNHEY, CDR2 SMNVEV (reference sequence). V was pared by 3 bases and J by 5 bases, with 9 bases of the junction left unmatched. The CDR3 extends over 16 amino acids. The CDR3 region is CASSFHRGEGTGELFF. The CDR3 nucleotides read TGTGCCAGCAGTTTCCACAGGGGTGAGGGGACCGGGGAGCTGTTTTTT.

This rearrangement joins TRBV27 to TRBJ2-1; weak D call: TRBD1 (6 bases). This CDR3 spans 15 amino acids. Between the trimmed V and J ends, which lost 4 bases and 3 bases, there was a span of 13 bases. The germline CDR1 and CDR2 sequences are MNHEY and SMNVEV (reference sequence). CDR3 DNA sequence: TGTGCCAGCAGTTCATCCGGGACATACTACAATGAGCAGTTCTTC. This gives the protein CASSSSGTYYNEQFF.

Only a few counts were recorded for this clone. V and J are TRBV27 and TRBJ1-4; D is perhaps TRBD1 (5 bases). CDR1 is MNHEY and CDR2 is SMNVEV in the germline V gene (reference sequence). V lost 6 bases and J 7 bases, leaving 18 bases between the germline ends. The CDR3 consists of 15 residues. The CDR3 spells CASSRSGGESEKLFF. The DNA for the CDR3 is TGTGCCAGCAGCCGGTCCGGAGGGGAGAGTGAAAAACTGTTTTTT.

This chain links TRBV6-1 with TRBJ1-2; D gene ambiguous. V was shortened by 0 bases and J by 2 bases, with 7 bases between the two germline ends. Germline CDR1 is MNHNS and CDR2 is SASEGT. The CDR3 extends over 14 amino acids. The CDR3 nucleotides are TGTGCCAGCAGTGAAGCTCCGGGCAACTATGGCTACACCTTC. This translates into CASSEAPGNYGYTF.

The chain links TRBV5-6 to TRBJ2-7; 13 bases are a match to TRBD2. The CDR3 has 15 amino acids. Unmatched junction bases numbered 7, after V lost 4 bases and J lost 6 bases. CDR1 and CDR2 (germline): SGHDT, YYEEEE. The CDR3 bases are TGTGCCAGCAGCCCACAACTAGCGGGAGGGCCCGAGCAGTACTTC. This sequence encodes CASSPQLAGGPEQYF.

V gene TRBV18 combines with J gene TRBJ1-5; D uncertain. Per the germline V gene, CDR1 is KGHSH and CDR2 is LQKENI. CDR3 length equals 15 residues. Trimming left V 3 bases short and J 8 bases short, with 17 bases between. DNA of the CDR3: TGTGCCAGCTCACCGAACCAGGACGGGGTTGAGCCCCAGCATTTT. Translated, it gives CASSPNQDGVEPQHF.

The V gene is TRBV10-3, the J gene TRBJ1-5, with D possibly being TRBD1 (6 bases). V lost 6 bases, J lost 5 bases, and 11 bases lay in between. The CDR3 has 13 residues. Germline values: CDR1 ENHRY, CDR2 SYGVKD. CDR3 loop: CAIRDRGDQPQHF. The CDR3 DNA sequence: TGTGCCATCAGGGACAGAGGGGATCAGCCCCAGCATTTT.